Listed here are 19 T cell receptor beta chains from one sample, sequenced in a study of a mutant IDH1 vaccine in newly diagnosed glioma. The time point: week 5, during vaccination. Alongside topical imiquimod, each dose of vaccine comprised 300 ug of mutant IDH1 20-mer peptide. The method was immunoSEQ multiplex PCR; TCRdb's version includes in-frame clones alone and lacks a portion of them. The table shows 50,000 to 55,000 clones, with 78% occurring only once. For these receptors, no antigen is known. This specimen was PBMCs, taken from a glioma patient whose treatment included an IDH1 peptide vaccine. Every receptor here comes from a man in his fifties or sixties with glioma.

The chain links TRBV6-1 to TRBJ2-7; 7 nucleotides line up with TRBD1. This CDR3 is built from 13 residues. From germline, CDR1 is MNHNS and CDR2 SASEGT. Trimming at V came to 11 bases and at J to 7 bases, leaving 14 bases not matched to a gene. The CDR3 loop is CAGRKGALEEQYF. As DNA, the CDR3 is TGTGCCGGCCGGAAGGGGGCATTAGAGGAGCAGTACTTC.

This sequence joins TRBV29-1 and TRBJ2-7, with a tentative D call TRBD1 (6 bases). This CDR3 is built from 13 residues. V shed 1 base and J shed 3 bases, with 10 bases lying between them. Germline V gene sequence: CDR1 SQVTM, CDR2 ANQGSEA. The CDR3 bases are TGCAGCGTTGAAGGTGTGGACAGCTACGAGCAGTACTTC. The encoded protein is CSVEGVDSYEQYF.

J is TRBJ2-5 and V is TRBV5-4; 9 bases map to TRBD2. Trimming took 1 base from V and 5 from J; bases not matched to a gene: 9. CDR1 and CDR2 (germline): SGHNT, YYREEE (reference sequence). CDR3 length equals 16 residues. The CDR3 is CASSLLGGGVLETQYF. Written as DNA, the CDR3 is TGTGCCAGCAGCTTGTTGGGCGGGGGGGTATTGGAGACCCAGTACTTC.

In this sample, this clone turned up once. Written as DNA, the CDR3 is TGCGCCAGCAGCTTGGGCAGGGCAAACTCCTACGAGCAGTACTTC. Its protein is CASSLGRANSYEQYF. The rearrangement links TRBV5-1 to TRBJ2-7, with D perhaps TRBD1 (5 bases). The germline V and J ends were trimmed by 0 bases and 0 bases, with 10 bases remaining between them. Germline values: CDR1 SGHRS, CDR2 YFSETQ. This CDR3 contains 15 residues.

V is TRBV5-1 and J is TRBJ1-1, with 8 bases identical to TRBD1. Germline CDR1 and CDR2: SGHRS and YFSETQ. Trimming at V came to 3 bases and at J to 0 bases, leaving 7 bases not matched to a gene. The CDR3 runs 16 residues. CDR3 sequence reads: CASSSDRGGLNTEAFF. The DNA for the CDR3 is TGCGCCAGCAGCTCCGACAGGGGCGGATTGAACACTGAAGCTTTCTTT.

This rearrangement joins TRBV9 to TRBJ1-2; D gene uncertain. Germline CDR1 is SGDLS and CDR2 is YYNGEE. The CDR3 contains 13 residues. Trimming took off 0 bases at V and 4 bases at J, with 7 bases between the two ends. The CDR3 DNA sequence: TGTGCCAGCAGCGTAGGCGGTTCCTATGGCTACACCTTC. This gives the protein CASSVGGSYGYTF.

The chain uses TRBV4-3 and TRBJ1-5; 10 bases are shared with TRBD1. The germline gives CDR1 LGHNA, CDR2 YSLEER. CDR3 length: 16 residues. Trimming removed 9 bases from V and 2 bases from J; junction bases left unmatched: 10. The CDR3 loop is CASTPGQGSGNQPQHF. The CDR3 DNA follows: TGCGCCAGTACTCCGGGACAGGGGAGTGGCAATCAGCCCCAGCATTTT.

This clone was seen once. The chain combines TRBV7-9 with TRBJ2-1; D might be TRBD1 (6 bases). V was pared by 2 bases and J by 5 bases, with 7 bases between. Germline V CDR1 and CDR2: SEHNR, FQNEAQ (reference sequence). The CDR3 has 13 residues. Written as DNA, the CDR3 is TGTGCCAGCAGCTTATACAGGGACAATGAGCAGTTCTTC. This sequence encodes CASSLYRDNEQFF. Drawing the rest from reference TRBV7-9 and TRBJ2-1, the complete variable domain is DTGVSQNPRHKITKRGQNVTFRCDPISEHNRLYWYRQTLGQGPEFLTYFQNEAQLEKSRLLSDRFSAERPKGSFSTLEIQRTEQGDSAMYLCASSLYRDNEQFFGPGTRLTVL.

The rearrangement links TRBV5-5 to TRBJ2-7, with 7 bases fitting TRBD1. The germline gives CDR1 SGHKS, CDR2 YYEKEE (reference sequence). The ends lost 4 bases at V and 4 bases at J; junction bases unmatched: 14. The CDR3 extends over 16 amino acids. The CDR3 region is CASSANRDRTVYEQYF. The CDR3 nucleotides are TGTGCCAGCAGCGCAAACCGGGACAGAACTGTTTACGAGCAGTACTTC.

This chain joins TRBV5-4 and TRBJ2-7, with D possibly being TRBD1 (5 bases). Germline CDR1 reads SGHNT; CDR2 reads YYREEE (reference sequence). Trimming cost V 2 bases and J 2 bases, with 11 bases left between them. This CDR3 region has 14 residues. CDR3 sequence: CASSFAGNAYEQYF. The CDR3 nucleotides read TGTGCCAGCAGCTTCGCAGGGAATGCCTACGAGCAGTACTTC.

V is TRBV19 and J is TRBJ2-1; 10 bases align to TRBD1. Germline CDR1 LNHDA, CDR2 SQIVND (reference sequence). The CDR3 covers 14 residues. V shed 7 bases and J 7 bases; nucleotides not matched to a gene: 7. Here the CDR3 reads CASTPGQGINEQFF. The DNA of the CDR3 is TGTGCCAGTACCCCGGGACAGGGGATAAATGAGCAGTTCTTC.

The CDR3 reads CASSDNGANVLTF. The CDR3 region has the DNA TGTGCCAGCAGTGATAATGGGGCCAACGTCCTGACTTTC. The chain links TRBV2 to TRBJ2-6; no firm D call. The CDR3 runs to 13 residues. Trimming took 3 bases from V and 3 from J, leaving 3 bases between them. Looked up from germline, CDR1 is SNHLY and CDR2 is FYNNEI.

The chain joins TRBV5-1 to TRBJ2-4; D possibly corresponds to TRBD1 (6 bases). The germline gives CDR1 SGHRS, CDR2 YFSETQ. V was trimmed by 0 bases and J by 6 bases, leaving 13 bases between them. The CDR3 spans 15 residues. The CDR3 nucleotides read TGCGCCAGCAGCTTGGGGAGGACAGACCTAAACATTCAGTACTTC. It codes for CASSLGRTDLNIQYF.

V gene TRBV12-5 combines with J gene TRBJ2-3; 14 nucleotides agree with TRBD2. Germline CDR1 and CDR2: LGHNT and FRNRAP. The CDR3 covers 18 residues. Trimming removed 2 bases from V and 4 bases from J; junction bases left unmatched: 8. Here the CDR3 reads CASGLTGLAGGSADTQYF. The DNA of the CDR3 is TGTGCTAGTGGTTTGACCGGACTAGCGGGGGGTAGTGCAGATACGCAGTATTTT.

The chain carries TRBV5-1 and TRBJ1-1, with 7 bases aligning to TRBD1. Germline trimming cut 4 bases from V and 1 base from J; bases unmatched to any gene: 4. Germline-derived CDR1 and CDR2 are SGHRS and YFSETQ. The CDR3 is made up of 14 amino acids. The CDR3 reads CASSVDRANTEAFF. In nucleotides, the CDR3 is TGCGCCAGCAGCGTTGACAGGGCGAACACTGAAGCTTTCTTT.

This chain connects TRBV5-5 to TRBJ2-2; no clear D. V lost 6 bases to trimming and J lost 4 bases, with 13 bases between them. The germline V gene has CDR1 SGHKS and CDR2 YYEKEE (reference sequence). The CDR3 has 14 residues. The CDR3, as DNA: TGTGCCAGCACCTACGGATTAGGCACCGGGGAGCTGTTTTTT. The encoded protein is CASTYGLGTGELFF.

The sample holds a few counts of this clone. V and J are TRBV7-2 and TRBJ1-1; D gene unclear. Germline CDR1 reads SGHTA; CDR2 reads FQGNSA. With 8 bases removed from V and 6 bases from J, the gap between germline ends came to 16 bases. The CDR3 is made up of 13 amino acids. The CDR3 DNA reads as TGTGCCAGCCGCCCGAGGACGGAGTCTGAAGCTTTCTTT. Translated, it gives CASRPRTESEAFF.

The chain combines TRBV7-9 with TRBJ1-2; TRBD1 is a possible D gene (5 bases). Trimming took 5 bases from V and 2 from J, leaving 18 bases between them. The length of the CDR3 is 16 residues. Germline V gene data show CDR1 as SEHNR and CDR2 as FQNEAQ (reference sequence). CDR3 amino acids: CASSPQAGKGNYGYTF. The CDR3 DNA sequence: TGTGCCAGCAGCCCCCAGGCAGGGAAGGGGAACTATGGCTACACCTTC.

The V and J genes are TRBV28 and TRBJ2-6, with 9 bases matching TRBD1. This CDR3 is 18 amino acids long. V gave up 6 bases and J gave up 0 bases; unmatched junction bases: 9. Germline lookup yields CDR1 MDHEN and CDR2 SYDVKM. CDR3 in DNA: TGTGCCAGCAGACCCCCTGGGACAGGGATCTCTGGGGCCAACGTCCTGACTTTC. Encoded protein: CASRPPGTGISGANVLTF. Based on the CDR3 plus reference TRBV28 and TRBJ2-6, the full variable domain is DVKVTQSSRYLVKRTGEKVFLECVQDMDHENMFWYRQDPGLGLRLIYFSYDVKMKEKGDIPEGYSVSREKKERFSLILESASTNQTSMYLCASRPPGTGISGANVLTFGAGSRLTVL.